This TCR beta chain was found in a study of shared clonotypes between healthy human individuals (dated by TCRdb to 2018 to 2021). For context, the study as a whole: A couple of women and a few men aged 18 to 49 years were included in the cohort. For each donor, CD4 naive and CD4 memory were each run on three plates, CD8 naive on two plates, and CD8 memory on one plate. The study deeply sequenced blood TCR repertoires of several healthy adults to estimate repertoire size and the extent of clonotype sharing between individuals. Libraries were prepared and TCR repertoires were sequenced by different laboratories using diverse techniques, in order to increase sequencing depth and limit assay-specific biases. Leukapheresis yielded between about 0.94 and 8.9 billion PBMCs per donor. The full study reports these points: Incomplete sequencing was indicated by rarefaction of sorted-subset datasets, despite the large sequencing depth. Sharing across a few donors was observed for 5% to 6.5% of naive CD4, under 4% of naive CD8, 2.3% of memory CD4, and approximately 0.41% of memory CD8 clonotypes. Higher generation probabilities were observed for clonotypes shared by all four sorted-subset donors than for non-shared clonotypes. Only blood was sampled, and tissue TCR repertoires likely differ from those in blood. Pairwise subsampling led to the expectation that sequencing depth would affect the degree of clonotype sharing among donors. The small number of donors limited the genetic and exposure-history diversity represented. Larger estimated clonotype richness was generally found for naive subsets than for memory subsets.

Using the deep immunoSEQ assay, multiplex PCR amplified TCR CDR3 regions from genomic DNA. Genomic DNA extracted from each cell subset was distributed evenly over all wells of several immunoSEQ 96-well plates, and each plate served as one replicate. For sorted subsets, around 0.2 ug genomic DNA, equal to 30,000 or so T cell genomes, was loaded into each replicate PCR. Purified libraries were measured with a Qubit 3.0 fluorometer, size-checked on a Bioanalyzer 2100, and measured again with the KAPA Library Quantification kit. Each immunoSEQ 96-well plate was sequenced on its own single-read 150-cycle Illumina NextSeq 550 flow cell. Turning to the authors' computational methods: Because the immunoSEQ output held only junctional sequences and lacked quality scores, the filtering could not match the filtering applied to full-length reads. Sequences were annotated with PyIR, a Python wrapper for IgBLAST v1.9, using IMGT germline references to assign V/J genes and CDR3. Reads were removed for weak V/J assignments (E-value above 1e-6), missing CDR3, stop codons, out-of-frame junctions, or ambiguous translated residues. V3J clonotypes were defined as sequences sharing an identical inferred V gene, J gene, and CDR3 amino acid sequence. Percentage overlap between repertoires was computed as shared unique clonotypes divided by the size of the smaller repertoire. Richness of each repertoire was evaluated using RTK rarefaction, the Chao1 estimator, and Recon v2.1 estimates of unobserved clonotypes. OLGA was used to compute generation probabilities for all TCRbeta clonotypes that the gDNA method yielded from a few donors. What TCRdb holds here is the immuneACCESS table cut down to in-frame rearrangements. Part of the clones is not present; checked against another copy, under half of the missing clones reflect an unresolved V gene, and the others are unexplained. The DNA gave D and trimming, while V, J and clone size come from that table. The sample includes approximately 2.1 million clones, with 90% to 95% observed a single time. The ten largest account for 0.39% of the sample.

Reading from cysteine to phenylalanine, the CDR3 counts 13 amino acids. The DNA shown is the 39-base CDR3, in frame from base 1. Based on the germline V gene, the CDR1 and CDR2 sequences are SGHNT and YENEEA. The junction shows trimming of 5 bases on V and 7 bases on J, plus 15 bases between the germline ends. The donors were healthy, HIV-negative adults with no recently reported acute infections or vaccinations. All donors were Caucasian adults living in Nashville, Tennessee, USA. CD4+ T cells were enriched through magnetic negative selection, after which naive cells were positively selected on CD45RA and the remaining negative fraction served as the memory subset. Blood was collected by leukapheresis, and PBMCs were isolated by Ficoll-Histopaque density gradient centrifugation and then cryopreserved in liquid nitrogen vapor phase. Analytical flow cytometry was used to check the purity and quantity of every magnetically sorted T cell population. Genomic DNA was isolated from every sorted fraction and measured by UV absorbance on a Nanodrop 2000c.

On this clone: Its specific antigen is unknown. No much larger clone is present one base from it, and per-base qualities are unavailable. Other DNA sequences in the same sample also yield this CDR3.

The sequence derives from a man between 18 and 29 years old in good health. Some clones in this sample may be carry-over from other donors' samples. The chain couples TRBV11-3 to TRBJ2-7; 6 matching bases give a weak D call of TRBD2. Sequenced input: naive CD4+ T cells from PBMCs. The sample's cell subset or site, from its label and the paper: CD45RA+ positively selected. The CDR3 protein: CASSPSPAGEQYF. The nucleotides read TGTGCCAGCAGCCCATCCCCCGCGGGGGAGCAGTACTTC.